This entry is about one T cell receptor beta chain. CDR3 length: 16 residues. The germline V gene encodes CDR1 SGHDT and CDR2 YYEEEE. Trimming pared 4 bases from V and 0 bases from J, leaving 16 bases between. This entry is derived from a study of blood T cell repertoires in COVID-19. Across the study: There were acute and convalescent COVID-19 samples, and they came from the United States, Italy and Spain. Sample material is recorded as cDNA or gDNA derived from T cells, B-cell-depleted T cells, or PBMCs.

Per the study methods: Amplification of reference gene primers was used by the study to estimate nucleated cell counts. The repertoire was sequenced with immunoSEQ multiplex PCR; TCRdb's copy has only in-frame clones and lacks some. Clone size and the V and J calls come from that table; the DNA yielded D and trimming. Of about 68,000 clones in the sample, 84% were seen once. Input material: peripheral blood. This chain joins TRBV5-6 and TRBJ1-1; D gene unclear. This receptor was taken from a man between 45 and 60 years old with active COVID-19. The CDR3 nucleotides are TGTGCCAGCAGCCCCGGACGGGGAACCATGAACACTGAAGCTTTCTTT. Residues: CASSPGRGTMNTEAFF.